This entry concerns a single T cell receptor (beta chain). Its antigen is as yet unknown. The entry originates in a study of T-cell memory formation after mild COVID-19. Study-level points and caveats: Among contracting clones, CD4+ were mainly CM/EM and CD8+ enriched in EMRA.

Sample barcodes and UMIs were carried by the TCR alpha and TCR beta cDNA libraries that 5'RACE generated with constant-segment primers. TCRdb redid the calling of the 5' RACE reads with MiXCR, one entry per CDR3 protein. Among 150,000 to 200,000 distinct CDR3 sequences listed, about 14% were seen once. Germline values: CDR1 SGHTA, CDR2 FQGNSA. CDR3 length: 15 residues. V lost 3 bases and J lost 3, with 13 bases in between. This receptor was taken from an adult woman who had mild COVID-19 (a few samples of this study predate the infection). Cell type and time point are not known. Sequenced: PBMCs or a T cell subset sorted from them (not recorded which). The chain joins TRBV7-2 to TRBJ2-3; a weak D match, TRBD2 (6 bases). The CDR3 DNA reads TGTGCCAGCAGCTTCTACGGGAGCGAGACAGATACGCAGTATTTT. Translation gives CASSFYGSETDTQYF.